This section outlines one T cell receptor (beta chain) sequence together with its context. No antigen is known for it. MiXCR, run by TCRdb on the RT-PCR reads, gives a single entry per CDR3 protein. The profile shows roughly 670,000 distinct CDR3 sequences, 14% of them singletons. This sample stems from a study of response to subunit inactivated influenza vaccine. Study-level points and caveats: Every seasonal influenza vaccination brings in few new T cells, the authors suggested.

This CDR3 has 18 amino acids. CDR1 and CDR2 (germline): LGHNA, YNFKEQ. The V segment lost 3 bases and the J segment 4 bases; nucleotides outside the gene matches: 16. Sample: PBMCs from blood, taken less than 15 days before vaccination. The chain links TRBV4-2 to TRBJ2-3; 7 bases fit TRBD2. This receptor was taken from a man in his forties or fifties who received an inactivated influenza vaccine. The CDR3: CASSHALGAGEGADTQYF. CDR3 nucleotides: TGTGCCAGCAGCCATGCCCTCGGGGCGGGGGAAGGGGCAGATACGCAGTATTTT.